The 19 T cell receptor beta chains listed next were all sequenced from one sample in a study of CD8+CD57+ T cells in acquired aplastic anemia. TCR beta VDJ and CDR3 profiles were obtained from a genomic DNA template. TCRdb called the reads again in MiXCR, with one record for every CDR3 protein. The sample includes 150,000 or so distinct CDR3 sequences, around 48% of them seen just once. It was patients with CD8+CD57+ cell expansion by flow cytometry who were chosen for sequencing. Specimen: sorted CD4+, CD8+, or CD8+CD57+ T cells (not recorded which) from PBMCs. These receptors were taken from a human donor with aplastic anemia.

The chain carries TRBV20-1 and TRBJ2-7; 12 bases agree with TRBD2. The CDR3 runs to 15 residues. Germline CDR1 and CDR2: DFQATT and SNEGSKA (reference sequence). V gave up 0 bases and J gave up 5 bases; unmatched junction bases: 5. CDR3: CSARDRLAGVHEQYF. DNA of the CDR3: TGCAGTGCTAGAGATAGACTAGCGGGGGTCCACGAGCAGTACTTC.

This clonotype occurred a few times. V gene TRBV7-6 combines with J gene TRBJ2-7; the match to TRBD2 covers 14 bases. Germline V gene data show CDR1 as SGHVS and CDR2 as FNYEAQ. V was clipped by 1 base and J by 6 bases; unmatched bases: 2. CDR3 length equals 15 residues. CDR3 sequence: CASSLGLAGGGEQYF. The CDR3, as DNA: TGTGCCAGCAGCTTAGGACTAGCGGGAGGGGGCGAGCAGTACTTC.

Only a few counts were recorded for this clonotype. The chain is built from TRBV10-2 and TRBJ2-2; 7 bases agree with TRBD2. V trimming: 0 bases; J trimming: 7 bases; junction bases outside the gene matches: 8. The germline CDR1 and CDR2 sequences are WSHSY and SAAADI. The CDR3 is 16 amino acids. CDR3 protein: CASSESIAGAGGELFF. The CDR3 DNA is TGCGCCAGCAGTGAGTCGATTGCGGGAGCCGGCGGGGAGCTGTTTTTT.

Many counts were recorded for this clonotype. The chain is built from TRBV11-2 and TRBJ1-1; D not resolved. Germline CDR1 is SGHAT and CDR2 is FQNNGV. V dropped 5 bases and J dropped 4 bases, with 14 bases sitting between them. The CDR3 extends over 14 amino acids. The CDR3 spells CASSPGPPSTEAFF. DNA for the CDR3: TGTGCCAGCAGCCCCGGGCCTCCCTCCACTGAAGCTTTCTTT.

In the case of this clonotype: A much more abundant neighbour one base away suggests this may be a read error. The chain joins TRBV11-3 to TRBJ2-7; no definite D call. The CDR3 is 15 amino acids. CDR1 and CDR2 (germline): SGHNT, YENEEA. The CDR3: CASSLSHGPNYERYF. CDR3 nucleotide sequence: TGTGCCAGCAGCTTATCCCACGGCCCCAACTACGAGCGGTACTTC. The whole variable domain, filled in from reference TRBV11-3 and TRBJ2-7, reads EAGVVQSPRYKIIEKKQPVAFWCNPISGHNTLYWYLQNLGQGPELLIRYENEEAVDDSQLPKDRFSAERLKGVDSTLKIQPAELGDSAVYLCASSLSHGPNYERYFGPGTRLTVT.

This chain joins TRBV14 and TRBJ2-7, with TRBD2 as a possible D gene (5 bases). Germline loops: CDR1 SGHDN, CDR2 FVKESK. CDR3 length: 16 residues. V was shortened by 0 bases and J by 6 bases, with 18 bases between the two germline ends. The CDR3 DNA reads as TGTGCCAGCAGCCAAGAGCTGGGAGCGTTCTCGGGCGAGCAGTACTTC. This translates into CASSQELGAFSGEQYF.

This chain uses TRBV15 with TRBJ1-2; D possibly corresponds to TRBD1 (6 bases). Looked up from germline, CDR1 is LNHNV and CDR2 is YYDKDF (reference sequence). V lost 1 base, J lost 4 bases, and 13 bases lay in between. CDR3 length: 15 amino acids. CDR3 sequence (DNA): TGTGCCACCAGCAGAGTAGGGGGGGGGTTCTATGGCTACACCTTC. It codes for CATSRVGGGFYGYTF. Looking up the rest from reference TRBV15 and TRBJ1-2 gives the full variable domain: DAMVIQNPRYQVTQFGKPVTLSCSQTLNHNVMYWYQQKSSQAPKLLFHYYDKDFNNEADTPDNFQSRRPNTSFCFLDIRSPGLGDTAMYLCATSRVGGGFYGYTFGSGTRLTVV.

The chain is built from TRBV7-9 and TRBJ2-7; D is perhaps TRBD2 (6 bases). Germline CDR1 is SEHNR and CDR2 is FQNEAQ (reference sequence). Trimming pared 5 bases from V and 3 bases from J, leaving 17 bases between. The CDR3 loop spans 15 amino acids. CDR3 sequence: CASSGLSKEGYEQYF. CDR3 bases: TGTGCCAGCAGCGGACTCAGTAAGGAGGGCTACGAGCAGTACTTC.

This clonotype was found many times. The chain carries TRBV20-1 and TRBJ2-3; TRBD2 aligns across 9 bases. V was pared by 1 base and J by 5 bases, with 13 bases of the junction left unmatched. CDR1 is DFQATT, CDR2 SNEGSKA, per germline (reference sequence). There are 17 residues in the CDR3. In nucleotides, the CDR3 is TGCAGTGCTAGAGGGGGGTATAGCGGGAGTGGTCGAGATACGCAGTATTTT. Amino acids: CSARGGYSGSGRDTQYF.

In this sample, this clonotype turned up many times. CDR3 nucleotide sequence: TGTGCCAGCAGCCCCCAGGGATCCTACTATGGCTACACCTTC. Translating it yields CASSPQGSYYGYTF. The chain joins TRBV6-1 to TRBJ1-2, with TRBD1 as a possible D gene (5 bases). Germline values: CDR1 MNHNS, CDR2 SASEGT. The V end was cut by 6 bases, the J end by 3 bases, with 14 bases between. The CDR3 has 14 residues.

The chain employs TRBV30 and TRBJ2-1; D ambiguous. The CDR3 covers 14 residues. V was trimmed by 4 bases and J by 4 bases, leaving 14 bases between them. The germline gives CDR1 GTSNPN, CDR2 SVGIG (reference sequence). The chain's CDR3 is CAWTPIGLYNEQFF. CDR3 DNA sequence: TGTGCCTGGACCCCGATCGGGCTATACAATGAGCAGTTCTTC.

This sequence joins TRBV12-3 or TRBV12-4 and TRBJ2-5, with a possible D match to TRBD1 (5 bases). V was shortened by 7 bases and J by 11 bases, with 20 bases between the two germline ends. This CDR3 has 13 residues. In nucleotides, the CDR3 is TGTGCCAGCATGGGGCCGGGCGGATTGAATCAGTACTTC. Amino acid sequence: CASMGPGGLNQYF.

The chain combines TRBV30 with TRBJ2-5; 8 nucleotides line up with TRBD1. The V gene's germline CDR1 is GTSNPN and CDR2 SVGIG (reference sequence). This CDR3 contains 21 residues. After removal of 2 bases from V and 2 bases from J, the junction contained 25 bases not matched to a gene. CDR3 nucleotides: TGTGCCTGGAGTACAGGTACTGGCCTTATCCGGGACAGGCTATTTCAAGAGACCCAGTACTTC. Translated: CAWSTGTGLIRDRLFQETQYF.

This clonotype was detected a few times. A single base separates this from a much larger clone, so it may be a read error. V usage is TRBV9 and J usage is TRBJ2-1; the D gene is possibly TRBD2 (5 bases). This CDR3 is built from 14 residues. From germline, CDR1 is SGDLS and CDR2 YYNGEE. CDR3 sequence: CACSEGYSYNEQFF. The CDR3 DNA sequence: TGTGCCTGCAGTGAGGGCTACTCCTACAATGAGCAGTTCTTC.

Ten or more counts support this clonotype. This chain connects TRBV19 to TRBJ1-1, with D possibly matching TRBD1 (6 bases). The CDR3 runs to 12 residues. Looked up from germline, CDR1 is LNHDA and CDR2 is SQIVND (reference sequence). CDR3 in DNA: TGTGTCACTCGAGGGGGGTTGACCGAAGCTTTCTTT. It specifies CVTRGGLTEAFF. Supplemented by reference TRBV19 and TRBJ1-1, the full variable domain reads DGGITQSPKYLFRKEGQNVTLSCEQNLNHDAMYWYRQDPGQGLRLIYYSQIVNDFQKGDIAEGYSVSREKKESFPLTVTSAQKNPTAFYLCVTRGGLTEAFFGQGTRLTVV.

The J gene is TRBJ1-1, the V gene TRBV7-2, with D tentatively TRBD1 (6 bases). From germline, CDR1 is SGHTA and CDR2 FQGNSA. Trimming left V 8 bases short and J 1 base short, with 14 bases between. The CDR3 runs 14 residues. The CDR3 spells CASDGGRANTEAFF. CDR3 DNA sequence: TGTGCCAGCGACGGGGGGCGTGCGAACACTGAAGCTTTCTTT.

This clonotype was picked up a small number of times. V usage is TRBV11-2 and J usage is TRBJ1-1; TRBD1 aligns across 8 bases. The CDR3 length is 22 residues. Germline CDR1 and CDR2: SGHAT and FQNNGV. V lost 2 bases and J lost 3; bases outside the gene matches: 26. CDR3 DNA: TGTGCCAGCAGCTTACCATCAGCCCCTAACCATTTGACAGGGGATAGACACACTGAAGCTTTCTTT. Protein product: CASSLPSAPNHLTGDRHTEAFF.

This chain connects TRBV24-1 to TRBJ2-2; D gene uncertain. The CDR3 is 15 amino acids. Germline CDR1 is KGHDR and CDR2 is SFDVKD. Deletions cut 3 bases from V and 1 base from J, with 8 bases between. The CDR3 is CATSDPTLNTGELFF. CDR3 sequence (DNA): TGTGCCACCAGTGATCCGACATTGAACACCGGGGAGCTGTTTTTT.

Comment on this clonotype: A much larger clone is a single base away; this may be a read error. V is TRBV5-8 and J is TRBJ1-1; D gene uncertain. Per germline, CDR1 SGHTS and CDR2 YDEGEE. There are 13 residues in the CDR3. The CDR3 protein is CAGSLEGVSEAFF. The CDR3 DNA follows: TGTGCCGGCAGCTTGGAGGGAGTGAGTGAAGCTTTCTTT.